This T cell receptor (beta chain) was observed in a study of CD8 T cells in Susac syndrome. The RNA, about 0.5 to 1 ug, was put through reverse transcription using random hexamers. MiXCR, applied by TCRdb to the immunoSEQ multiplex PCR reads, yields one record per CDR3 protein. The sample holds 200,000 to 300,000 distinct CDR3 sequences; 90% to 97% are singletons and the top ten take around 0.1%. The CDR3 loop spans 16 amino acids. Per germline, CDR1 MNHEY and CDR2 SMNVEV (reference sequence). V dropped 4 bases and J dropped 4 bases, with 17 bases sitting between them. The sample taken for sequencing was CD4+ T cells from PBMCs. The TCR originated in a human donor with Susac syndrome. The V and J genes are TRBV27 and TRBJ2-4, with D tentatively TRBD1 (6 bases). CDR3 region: CASSSTRTDTKNIQYF. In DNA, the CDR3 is TGTGCCAGCAGTTCCACGAGGACAGATACTAAAAACATTCAGTACTTC.